This entry lists 20 T cell receptor beta chains sequenced from one sample in a study of T-cell memory formation after mild COVID-19. TCRdb reprocessed the 5' RACE reads with MiXCR, giving one entry per CDR3 protein. The repertoire holds about 110,000 distinct CDR3 sequences, approximately 15% seen once, with about 39% in the top ten. Sequences were obtained from PBMCs or a T cell subset sorted from them (not recorded which). The source of these receptors is a man aged 18 to 35 who had mild COVID-19 (a few samples of this study predate the infection). Cell type and time point are not known.

This rearrangement joins TRBV27 to TRBJ2-7; 7 bases map to TRBD1. Germline V lookup: CDR1 MNHEY, CDR2 SMNVEV (reference sequence). Germline trimming cut 2 bases from V and 4 bases from J; bases unmatched to any gene: 2. This CDR3 contains 13 residues. CDR3 in amino acids: CASSLRQGYEQYF. The CDR3 coding sequence is TGTGCCAGCAGTTTAAGACAGGGATACGAGCAGTACTTC.

The rearrangement joins TRBV6-2 or TRBV6-3 to TRBJ1-1; maybe TRBD1 (5 bases). Between the trimmed V and J ends, which lost 6 bases and 5 bases, there was a span of 13 bases. CDR1 is MNHEY and CDR2 is SVGEGT in the germline V gene. CDR3 length equals 13 residues. The CDR3 sequence is CASSRLQGTEAFF. CDR3 in DNA: TGTGCCAGCAGCAGACTTCAGGGAACTGAAGCTTTCTTT.

This clonotype was seen ten or more times. The gene calls are TRBV18 and TRBJ2-6, with TRBD1 identical over 7 bases. Germline CDR1 reads KGHSH; CDR2 reads LQKENI. V lost 2 bases, J lost 0 bases, and 1 base stayed unmatched. The CDR3 runs to 16 residues. The CDR3 here is CASSPGTDSGANVLTF. In DNA form, the CDR3 reads TGTGCCAGCTCACCAGGGACAGACTCTGGGGCCAACGTCCTGACTTTC.

This clonotype was detected ten times or more. The rearrangement uses TRBV12-3 or TRBV12-4 and TRBJ2-1; D uncertain. The V and J ends lost 2 bases and 7 bases respectively, with 3 bases between them. This CDR3 is 11 amino acids long. The CDR3 spells CASSLWNEQFF. As DNA, the CDR3 is TGTGCCAGCAGTTTATGGAATGAGCAGTTCTTC.

This sequence joins TRBV2 and TRBJ2-7; D unclear. The CDR3 length is 10 residues. The germline V and J ends were trimmed by 8 bases and 7 bases, with 9 bases remaining between them. Germline V lookup: CDR1 SNHLY, CDR2 FYNNEI. CDR3 region: CASVAFEQYF. The DNA of the CDR3 is TGTGCCAGCGTAGCCTTTGAGCAGTACTTC.

The chain recombines TRBV6-6 with TRBJ1-1; no definite D call. From germline, CDR1 is MNHNY and CDR2 SVGAGI (reference sequence). V was clipped by 8 bases and J by 0 bases, with 10 bases between them. The CDR3 spans 13 residues. CDR3 DNA sequence: TGTGCCAGCGGACTGAACATGAACACTGAAGCTTTCTTT. Its protein product is CASGLNMNTEAFF.

This clonotype showed up just a few times. V is TRBV30 and J is TRBJ1-5; 7 bases agree with TRBD1. The CDR3 is made up of 13 amino acids. Looked up from germline, CDR1 is GTSNPN and CDR2 is SVGIG (reference sequence). V shed 1 base, J shed 9 bases, and the junction held 6 bases outside the gene matches. CDR3: CAWSGQGDRPQHF. The CDR3 DNA sequence: TGTGCCTGGAGTGGACAGGGAGATAGGCCCCAGCATTTT. The whole variable domain, remainder taken from reference TRBV30 and TRBJ1-5, is SQTIHQWPATLVQPVGSPLSLECTVEGTSNPNLYWYRQAAGRGLQLLFYSVGIGQISSEVPQNLSASRPQDRQFILSSKKLLLSDSGFYLCAWSGQGDRPQHFGDGTRLSIL.

The V gene is TRBV6-5, the J gene TRBJ2-5, with D uncertain. Germline loops: CDR1 MNHEY, CDR2 SVGAGI. V was cut by 7 bases and J by 1 base, with 10 bases left in between. The CDR3 extends over 13 amino acids. DNA of the CDR3: TGTGCCAGCACAGTCAGACCCCAAGAGACCCAGTACTTC. Residues: CASTVRPQETQYF.

This clonotype was counted many times. The chain links TRBV10-3 to TRBJ2-2; possibly TRBD1 for D (7 bases). The CDR3 consists of 15 residues. Germline values: CDR1 ENHRY, CDR2 SYGVKD. Trimming removed 8 bases at V and 6 bases at J, with 19 bases between. The CDR3 DNA follows: TGTGCCATCCAAAGGAGGGACAGCCAAGCCGGGGAGCTGTTTTTT. It codes for CAIQRRDSQAGELFF.

This clonotype turned up a few times. This chain links TRBV11-2 with TRBJ1-2; 7 bases are shared with TRBD1. With 1 base clipped from V and 7 bases from J, the junction kept 6 bases outside the gene matches. The germline CDR1 and CDR2 sequences are SGHAT and FQNNGV. The CDR3 extends over 14 amino acids. The CDR3 loop reads CASSLGPGGAGYTF. The CDR3 coding sequence is TGTGCCAGCAGCTTAGGTCCAGGGGGAGCTGGCTACACCTTC.

The rearrangement uses TRBV6-2 or TRBV6-3 and TRBJ2-7, with a possible D match to TRBD1 (6 bases). Germline V lookup: CDR1 MNHEY, CDR2 SVGEGT. V was pared by 6 bases and J by 5 bases, with 14 bases between. The CDR3 runs 13 residues. CDR3 in DNA: TGTGCCAGCAGCAATCCCAGGGGTCACGAGCAGTACGTC. The encoded protein is CASSNPRGHEQYV.

This clonotype was seen only a few times. The chain employs TRBV19 and TRBJ2-2; the D gene is possibly TRBD1 (5 bases). The CDR3 loop spans 15 amino acids. V was shortened by 7 bases and J by 5 bases, with 17 bases between the two germline ends. CDR1 is LNHDA, CDR2 SQIVND, per germline (reference sequence). The CDR3 DNA follows: TGTGCCAGTACTACAACAGGTCCGGTAACCGGGGAGCTGTTTTTT. Translating gives CASTTTGPVTGELFF.

The chain is built from TRBV29-1 and TRBJ1-2, with 7 bases aligning to TRBD1. CDR3 length: 13 amino acids. With V trimmed by 7 bases and J by 4 bases, 9 bases remained unmatched. CDR1 is SQVTM, CDR2 ANQGSEA, per germline. The DNA of the CDR3 is TGCAGCGGGGACGATACAGGGGTCTATGGCTACACCTTC. Amino acids: CSGDDTGVYGYTF.

This clonotype has only a few counts. The chain uses TRBV5-5 and TRBJ1-1, with a weak D call TRBD1 (6 bases). This CDR3 is built from 15 residues. The germline CDR1 and CDR2 sequences are SGHKS and YYEKEE (reference sequence). V gave up 3 bases and J gave up 0 bases, with 12 bases separating them. This chain's CDR3 is CASSWGWDMNTEAFF. Here the CDR3 DNA reads TGTGCCAGCAGCTGGGGCTGGGACATGAACACTGAAGCTTTCTTT. The complete variable domain, with remaining parts taken from reference TRBV5-5 and TRBJ1-1, reads DAGVTQSPTHLIKTRGQQVTLRCSPISGHKSVSWYQQVLGQGPQFIFQYYEKEERGRGNFPDRFSARQFPNYSSELNVNALLLGDSALYLCASSWGWDMNTEAFFGQGTRLTVV.

This clonotype was observed many times. The chain combines TRBV7-9 with TRBJ2-7, with D perhaps TRBD1 (6 bases). The V gene's germline CDR1 is SEHNR and CDR2 FQNEAQ (reference sequence). The CDR3 extends over 15 amino acids. Between the trimmed V and J ends, which lost 2 bases and 4 bases, there was a span of 15 bases. The CDR3 region is CASSLTRGQPYEQYF. The CDR3 DNA reads TGTGCCAGCAGCTTAACCAGGGGCCAACCGTACGAGCAGTACTTC.

The sample holds a few counts of this clonotype. This sequence joins TRBV7-9 and TRBJ2-3, with no clear D. CDR1 is SEHNR, CDR2 FQNEAQ, per germline (reference sequence). The CDR3 is 15 amino acids. V was shortened by 5 bases and J by 2 bases, with 14 bases between the two germline ends. CDR3 DNA: TGTGCCAGCAGCCCCCAAGCCGACCTCACAGATACGCAGTATTTT. Encoded protein: CASSPQADLTDTQYF.

This clonotype was counted at least ten times. This chain uses TRBV7-8 with TRBJ2-7; a possible D gene is TRBD1 (5 bases). Between the trimmed V and J ends, which lost 3 bases and 3 bases, there was a span of 12 bases. There are 14 residues in the CDR3. Germline V gene data show CDR1 as SGHVS and CDR2 as FQNEAQ. The CDR3 DNA reads TGTGCCAGCAGCTTGGCAGGGTCTTTCTACGAGCAGTACTTC. It specifies CASSLAGSFYEQYF.

The chain's CDR3 is CASRSGVTLLGEAFF. The CDR3 nucleotides are TGCGCCAGCAGATCTGGCGTGACCCTTCTGGGTGAAGCTTTCTTT. The chain carries TRBV5-1 and TRBJ1-1; D is uncertain. V was clipped by 5 bases and J by 7 bases, with 21 bases between them. This CDR3 has 15 residues. Germline CDR1 SGHRS, CDR2 YFSETQ.

This clonotype occurred many times. This rearrangement joins TRBV19 to TRBJ2-1, with D possibly TRBD1 on 5 matching bases. The CDR3 spans 13 residues. V gave up 3 bases and J gave up 8 bases, with 11 bases separating them. Germline CDR1 and CDR2: LNHDA and SQIVND (reference sequence). The DNA for the CDR3 is TGTGCCAGTAGTATCGGCTGGGGCCATGAGCAGTTCTTC. Amino acids: CASSIGWGHEQFF. Drawing the rest from reference TRBV19 and TRBJ2-1, the complete variable domain is DGGITQSPKYLFRKEGQNVTLSCEQNLNHDAMYWYRQDPGQGLRLIYYSQIVNDFQKGDIAEGYSVSREKKESFPLTVTSAQKNPTAFYLCASSIGWGHEQFFGPGTRLTVL.

This clonotype was detected many times. The rearrangement joins TRBV11-2 to TRBJ2-1; D uncertain. This CDR3 contains 13 residues. The V end lost 6 bases, the J end lost 5 bases, and 11 bases lay between the germline ends. CDR1 and CDR2 from the germline V gene are SGHAT and FQNNGV. The CDR3 DNA is TGTGCCAGCAGACCCGACACCCACAATGAGCAGTTCTTC. Translation: CASRPDTHNEQFF.